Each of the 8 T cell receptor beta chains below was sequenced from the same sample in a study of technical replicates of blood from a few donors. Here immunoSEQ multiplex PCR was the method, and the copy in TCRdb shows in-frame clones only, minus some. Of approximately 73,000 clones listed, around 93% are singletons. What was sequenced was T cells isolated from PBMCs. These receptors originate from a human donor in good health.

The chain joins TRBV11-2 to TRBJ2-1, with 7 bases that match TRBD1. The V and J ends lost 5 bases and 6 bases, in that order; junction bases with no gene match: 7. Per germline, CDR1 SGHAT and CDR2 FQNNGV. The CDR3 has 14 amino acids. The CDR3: CASSLTGLGNEQFF. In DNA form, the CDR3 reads TGTGCCAGCAGCCTGACAGGGCTAGGCAATGAGCAGTTCTTC.

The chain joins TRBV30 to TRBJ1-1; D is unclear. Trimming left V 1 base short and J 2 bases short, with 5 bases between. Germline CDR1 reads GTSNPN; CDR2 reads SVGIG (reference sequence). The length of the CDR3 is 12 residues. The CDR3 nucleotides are TGTGCCTGGAGTGCGAGAAACACTGAAGCTTTCTTT. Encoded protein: CAWSARNTEAFF.

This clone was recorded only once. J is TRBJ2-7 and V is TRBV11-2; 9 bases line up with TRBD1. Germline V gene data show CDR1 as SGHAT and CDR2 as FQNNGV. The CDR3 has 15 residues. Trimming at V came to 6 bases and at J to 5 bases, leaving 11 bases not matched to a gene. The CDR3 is CASSHTGQGHDEQYF. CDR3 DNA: TGTGCCAGCAGTCATACGGGACAGGGTCACGACGAGCAGTACTTC.

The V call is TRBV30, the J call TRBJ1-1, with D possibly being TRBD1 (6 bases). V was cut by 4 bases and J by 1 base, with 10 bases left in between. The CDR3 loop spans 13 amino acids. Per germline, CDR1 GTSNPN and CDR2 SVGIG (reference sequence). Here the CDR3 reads CAWNVGANTEAFF. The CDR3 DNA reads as TGTGCCTGGAACGTGGGGGCGAACACTGAAGCTTTCTTT.

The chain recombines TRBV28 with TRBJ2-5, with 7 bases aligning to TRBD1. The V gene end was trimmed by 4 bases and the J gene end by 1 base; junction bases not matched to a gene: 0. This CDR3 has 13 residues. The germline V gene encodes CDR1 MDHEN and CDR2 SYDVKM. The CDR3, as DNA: TGTGCCAGCAGTTGGGACAGCCAAGAGACCCAGTACTTC. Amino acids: CASSWDSQETQYF.

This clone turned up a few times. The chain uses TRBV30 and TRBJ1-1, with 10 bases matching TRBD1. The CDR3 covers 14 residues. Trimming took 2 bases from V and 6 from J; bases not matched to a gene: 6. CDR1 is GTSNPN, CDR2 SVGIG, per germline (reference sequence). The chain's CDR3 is CAWSSLGQGAEAFF. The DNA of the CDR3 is TGTGCCTGGAGTAGTCTCGGACAGGGGGCTGAAGCTTTCTTT.

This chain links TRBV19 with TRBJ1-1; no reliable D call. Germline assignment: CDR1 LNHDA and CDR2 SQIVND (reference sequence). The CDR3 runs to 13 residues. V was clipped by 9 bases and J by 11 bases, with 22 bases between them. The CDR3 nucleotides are TGTGCCAGCCAGTATCAGATGTCCTCTTCGGCTTTCTTT. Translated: CASQYQMSSSAFF.

DNA for the CDR3: TGTGCCAGCAGCTTGTTTCAGTTCGAGCAGTACTTC. It translates to CASSLFQFEQYF. The genes are TRBV5-8 and TRBJ2-7; D is undetermined. Germline V gene lookup returns CDR1 SGHTS and CDR2 YDEGEE. This CDR3 comprises 12 residues. With 1 base removed from V and 6 bases from J, the gap between germline ends came to 8 bases.